The rows below give T cell receptor beta chains drawn from one sample of a study of blood T cell repertoires in COVID-19. Sequenced by immunoSEQ multiplex PCR; TCRdb stores in-frame clones only, minus some. The table records fewer than 200,000 clones, 86% of them present only once. Sequencing was done on a sample of PBMCs or T cells enriched from blood (not recorded which). The receptors derive from a middle-aged woman in a cohort exposed to, infected with or recovered from COVID-19 (not recorded which). Both conserved end residues are part of each CDR3. Fields, in order: J gene, clone size, D gene, V gene, CDR3 protein, CDR3 DNA. A D gene is named only where the DNA matches it firmly. Expanded clones are given a class, and other clones once, few, many or no size at all.

J gene: TRBJ1-1; clone size: NA; D gene: TRBD1; V gene: TRBV2; CDR3 protein: CASSEESGGTEAFF; CDR3 DNA: TGTGCCAGCAGTGAAGAATCAGGGGGCACTGAAGCTTTCTTT
J gene: TRBJ1-2; clone size: NA; D gene: NA; V gene: TRBV19; CDR3 protein: CASSDPGIHYGYTF; CDR3 DNA: TGTGCCAGCTCCGACCCGGGAATCCACTATGGCTACACCTTC
J gene: TRBJ2-5; clone size: NA; D gene: TRBD1; V gene: TRBV5-1; CDR3 protein: CASSDPGGWQETQYF; CDR3 DNA: TGCGCCAGCAGTGATCCAGGGGGCTGGCAAGAGACCCAGTACTTC
J gene: TRBJ2-7; clone size: NA; D gene: TRBD1; V gene: TRBV5-1; CDR3 protein: CASQGQGASYEQYF; CDR3 DNA: TGCGCCAGCCAGGGGCAGGGGGCCTCCTACGAGCAGTACTTC
J gene: TRBJ2-2; clone size: NA; D gene: TRBD2; V gene: TRBV5-4; CDR3 protein: CASSLAGGPPNTGELFF; CDR3 DNA: TGTGCCAGCAGCTTGGCGGGGGGACCTCCGAACACCGGGGAGCTGTTTTTT
J gene: TRBJ2-7; clone size: NA; D gene: TRBD2; V gene: TRBV27; CDR3 protein: CASSSLAGVAEQYF; CDR3 DNA: TGTGCCAGCAGTTCCCTAGCGGGAGTGGCCGAGCAGTACTTC
J gene: TRBJ1-1; clone size: NA; D gene: NA; V gene: TRBV7-9; CDR3 protein: CASSLEAGFTEAFF; CDR3 DNA: TGTGCCAGCAGCTTAGAGGCAGGGTTCACTGAAGCTTTCTTT
J gene: TRBJ2-5; clone size: few; D gene: TRBD2; V gene: TRBV24-1; CDR3 protein: CATSEGGFTETQYF; CDR3 DNA: TGTGCCACCAGTGAGGGGGGGTTTACGGAGACCCAGTACTTC
J gene: TRBJ1-5; clone size: few; D gene: NA; V gene: TRBV7-9; CDR3 protein: CASSSAGGPNQPQHF; CDR3 DNA: TGTGCCAGCAGCTCCGCGGGGGGCCCCAATCAGCCCCAGCATTTT
J gene: TRBJ2-4; clone size: NA; D gene: TRBD2; V gene: TRBV11-3; CDR3 protein: CASSSLSKGGLARNIQYF; CDR3 DNA: TGTGCCAGCAGCAGTCTAAGCAAAGGGGGACTAGCGAGAAACATTCAGTACTTC
J gene: TRBJ2-3; clone size: NA; D gene: TRBD1; V gene: TRBV15; CDR3 protein: CATSRERTGADTQYF; CDR3 DNA: TGTGCCACCAGCAGAGAACGGACAGGGGCAGATACGCAGTATTTT
J gene: TRBJ2-3; clone size: NA; D gene: TRBD1; V gene: TRBV27; CDR3 protein: CASSLGTGYSDTQYF; CDR3 DNA: TGTGCCAGCAGTTTAGGGACAGGGTATTCAGATACGCAGTATTTT
J gene: TRBJ1-6; clone size: NA; D gene: NA; V gene: TRBV4-3; CDR3 protein: CASSLSTSSYNSPLHF; CDR3 DNA: TGCGCCAGCAGCCTTTCCACGAGCTCCTATAATTCACCCCTCCACTTT
J gene: TRBJ2-2; clone size: NA; D gene: NA; V gene: TRBV5-1; CDR3 protein: CASSWATEGTGELFF; CDR3 DNA: TGCGCCAGCAGCTGGGCCACGGAGGGCACCGGGGAGCTGTTTTTT
J gene: TRBJ2-1; clone size: NA; D gene: TRBD1; V gene: TRBV7-9; CDR3 protein: CASSLVGQGKLNEQFF; CDR3 DNA: TGTGCCAGCAGCTTAGTTGGACAGGGTAAGCTCAATGAGCAGTTCTTC
J gene: TRBJ2-2; clone size: once; D gene: NA; V gene: TRBV30; CDR3 protein: CAWSVLSRTGELFF; CDR3 DNA: TGTGCCTGGAGTGTACTATCTCGCACCGGGGAGCTGTTTTTT
J gene: TRBJ2-7; clone size: NA; D gene: TRBD1; V gene: TRBV4-1; CDR3 protein: CASSQLHVTTPGQGIYEQYF; CDR3 DNA: TGCGCCAGCAGCCAACTTCATGTGACGACCCCGGGACAGGGAATCTACGAGCAGTACTTC
J gene: TRBJ1-2; clone size: NA; D gene: TRBD1; V gene: TRBV9; CDR3 protein: CASSPQGQSRGYTF; CDR3 DNA: TGTGCCAGCAGCCCCCAGGGACAGTCTCGGGGCTACACCTTC